This is a list of T cell receptor beta chains from one sample in a study of cytomegalovirus exposure and HLA in healthy donors. Libraries were prepared by immunoSEQ multiplex PCR; TCRdb keeps only in-frame clonotypes and omits some of them. The sample includes about 200,000 clones, around 79% of them seen just once. The sequencing input was PBMCs. All receptors derive from a male donor in good health and CMV-seronegative. Each CDR3 is given with its conserved first and last residue. The D gene is left open where the match is weak. Part of the rows lack a size; the others show once, few, many or a class for expanded clones.

d_call	clone_size	j_call	v_call	cdr3_aa	cdr3_nt
-	-	TRBJ2-2	TRBV7-8	CASSLAGGPGELFF	TGTGCCAGCAGCTTAGCGGGGGGACCCGGGGAGCTGTTTTTT
TRBD2	once	TRBJ2-1	TRBV6-5	CASAGLAGEQFF	TGTGCCAGCGCGGGACTAGCAGGAGAGCAGTTCTTC
-	-	TRBJ1-5	TRBV6-1	CASSIEQPNQPQHF	TGTGCCAGCAGTATCGAACAGCCCAATCAGCCCCAGCATTTT
TRBD1	-	TRBJ2-7	TRBV5-4	CASSIRDRPYEQYF	TGTGCCAGCAGCATTCGGGACAGGCCCTACGAGCAGTACTTC
TRBD1	-	TRBJ2-7	TRBV19	CASSRPGQGNEQYF	TGTGCCAGTAGTAGACCGGGACAGGGTAACGAGCAGTACTTC
TRBD2	-	TRBJ2-3	TRBV15	CATSRARGGHGPTDTQYF	TGTGCCACCAGCAGAGCGCGGGGGGGCCATGGACCCACAGATACGCAGTATTTT
-	-	TRBJ2-2	TRBV21-1	CASTTGYWGLGGELFF	TGTGCCAGCACCACAGGGTATTGGGGGCTTGGCGGGGAGCTGTTTTTT
TRBD1	-	TRBJ1-2	TRBV19	CATTSAQTGRYGYTF	TGTGCCACCACTTCGGCCCAGACAGGGCGCTATGGCTACACCTTC
-	-	TRBJ1-1	TRBV5-4	CASNLGGWDTEAFF	TGTGCCAGCAACTTGGGCGGGTGGGATACTGAAGCTTTCTTT
TRBD1	-	TRBJ1-1	TRBV18	CASSRAGQENTEAFF	TGTGCCAGCTCACGAGCCGGACAGGAGAACACTGAAGCTTTCTTT
TRBD2	-	TRBJ2-2	TRBV27	CASGVQGTSPNTGELFF	TGTGCCAGCGGGGTCCAAGGGACTAGTCCTAACACCGGGGAGCTGTTTTTT